This T cell receptor beta chain is drawn from a study of post-analysis software for immune sequencing data. Turning to the study itself: Several disease courses (relapsing-remitting, secondary progressive and progressive-relapsing) of multiple sclerosis were included. Findings and limits, study-wide: TRBV5-6, TRBV5-1 and TRBV20-1 were among roughly 5 TRBV segments more frequent in patients than controls. A significant reduction in normalized Chao1 diversity was observed in multiple sclerosis patients versus controls. By F measure, samples from a shared preparation batch strongly co-clustered.

With 3 bases removed from V and 11 bases from J, the gap between germline ends came to 25 bases. The CDR3 has 16 amino acids. Germline V gene data show CDR1 as MNHNY and CDR2 as SVGAGI (reference sequence). Presence of unique molecular identifiers characterized the TCR beta cDNA libraries. The authors obtained 500,000 or so cDNA molecules from around 0.96 to 9.9 million T cells. TCRdb re-derived calls from the PCR reads in MiXCR, one entry per CDR3 protein. The table has roughly 870,000 distinct CDR3 sequences, approximately 53% seen once. On this clonotype itself: The antigen is unknown.

The chain couples TRBV6-6 to TRBJ2-5; D is possibly TRBD1 (5 bases). Source material: blood. The TCR originated in a girl aged 10-17 years with multiple sclerosis. The chain's CDR3 is CASSYFTRGLRDEQYF. The CDR3 nucleotides read TGTGCCAGCAGTTATTTCACAAGGGGCCTTAGGGATGAGCAGTACTTC.